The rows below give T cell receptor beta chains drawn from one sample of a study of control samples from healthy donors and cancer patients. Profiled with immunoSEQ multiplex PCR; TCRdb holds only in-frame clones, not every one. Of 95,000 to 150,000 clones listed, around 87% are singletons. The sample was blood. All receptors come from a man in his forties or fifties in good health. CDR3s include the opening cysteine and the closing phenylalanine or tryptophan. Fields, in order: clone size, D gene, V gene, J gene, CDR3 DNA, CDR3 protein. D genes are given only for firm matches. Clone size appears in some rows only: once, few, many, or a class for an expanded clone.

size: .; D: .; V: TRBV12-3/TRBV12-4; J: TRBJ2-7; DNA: TGTGCCAGCAGTTTTTCCCTCTACGAGCAGTACTTC; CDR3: CASSFSLYEQYF
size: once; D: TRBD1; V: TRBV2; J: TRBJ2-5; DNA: TGTGCCAGCTTCAGTTCCGGGACAGGGTACCAAGAGACCCAGTACTTC; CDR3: CASFSSGTGYQETQYF
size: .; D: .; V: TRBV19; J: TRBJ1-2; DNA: TGTGCCAGTAGCCCCAGGACCTATGGCTACACCTTC; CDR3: CASSPRTYGYTF
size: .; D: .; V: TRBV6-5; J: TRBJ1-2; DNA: TGTGCCAGCAGACGCCTTCAGGGGAGGAGTTATGGCTACACCTTC; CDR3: CASRRLQGRSYGYTF
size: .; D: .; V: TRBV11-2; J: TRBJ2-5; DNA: TGTGCCAGCAGCTTACGGGGCTACCAAGAGACCCAGTACTTC; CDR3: CASSLRGYQETQYF
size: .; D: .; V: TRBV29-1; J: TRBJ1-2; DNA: TGCAGCGAAGGGGGGGACTATGGCTACACCTTC; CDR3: CSEGGDYGYTF
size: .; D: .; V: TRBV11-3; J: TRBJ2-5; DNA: TGTGCCAGCAGCTTAGATGGGCAGACCCAGTACTTC; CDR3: CASSLDGQTQYF
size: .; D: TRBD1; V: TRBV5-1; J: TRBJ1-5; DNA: TGCGCCAGCAGCAGATCCGACAGGGAAGAGCCCCAGCATTTT; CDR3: CASSRSDREEPQHF
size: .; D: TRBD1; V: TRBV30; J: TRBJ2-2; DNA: TGTGCGGCGGACAGGGTTCACGGGGAGCTGTTTTTT; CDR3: CAADRVHGELFF
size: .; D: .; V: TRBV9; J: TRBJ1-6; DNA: TGTGCCAGCAGTCCCCAAGCCGGGGGCTATAATTCACCCCTCCACTTT; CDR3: CASSPQAGGYNSPLHF
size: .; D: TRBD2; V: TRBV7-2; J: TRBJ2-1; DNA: TGTGCCAGCAGCACGCGCGGGGGGGCCTACAATGAGCAGTTCTTC; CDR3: CASSTRGGAYNEQFF
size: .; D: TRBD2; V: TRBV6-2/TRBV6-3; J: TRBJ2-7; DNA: TGTGCCAGCAGTTACTCGGCGACTAGCGGGGGGGCCTACGAGCAGTACTTC; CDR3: CASSYSATSGGAYEQYF
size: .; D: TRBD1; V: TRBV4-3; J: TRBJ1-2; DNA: TGCGCCAGCAGCAAAGGGGGCAGTTACTATGGCTACACCTTC; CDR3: CASSKGGSYYGYTF
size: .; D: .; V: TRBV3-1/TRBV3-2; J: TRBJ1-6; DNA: TGTGCCAGCAGCCCTTCCTGGGACAATTCACCCCTCCACTTT; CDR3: CASSPSWDNSPLHF
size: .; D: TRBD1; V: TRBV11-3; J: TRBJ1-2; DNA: TGTGCCAGCAGCTCCCGGGACAGTGGCTACACCTTC; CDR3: CASSSRDSGYTF
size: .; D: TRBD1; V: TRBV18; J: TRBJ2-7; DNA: TGTGCCAGCTCACAGGGGACAGGGAGCTCCTACGAGCAGTACTTC; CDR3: CASSQGTGSSYEQYF
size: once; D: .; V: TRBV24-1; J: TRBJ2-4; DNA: TGTGCCACCAGTGATCCAGGGGACGCCAAAAACATTCAGTACTTC; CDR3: CATSDPGDAKNIQYF
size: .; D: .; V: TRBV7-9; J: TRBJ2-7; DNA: TGTGCCAGCAGCTTGAGCTACGAGCAGTACTTC; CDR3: CASSLSYEQYF
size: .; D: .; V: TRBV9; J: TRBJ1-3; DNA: TGTGCCAGCAGCGCGACATCGGGGGACACCATATATTTT; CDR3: CASSATSGDTIYF
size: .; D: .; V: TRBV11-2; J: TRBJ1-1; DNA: TGTGCCAGCAGCCCCCATCGGGAGAGAAAAGAAGCTTTCTTT; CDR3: CASSPHRERKEAFF
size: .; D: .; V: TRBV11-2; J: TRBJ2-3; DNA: TGTGCCGAAGAGATCACGGATACGCAGTATTTT; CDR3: CAEEITDTQYF
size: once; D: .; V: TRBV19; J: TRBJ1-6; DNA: TGTGCCAGTAGTCACCGCTCGGGGTGGGAGATGAATTCACCCCTCCACTTT; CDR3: CASSHRSGWEMNSPLHF
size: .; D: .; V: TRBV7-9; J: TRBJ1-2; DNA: TGTGCCAGCACCCGCCAGAATGGACTCTATGGCTACACCTTC; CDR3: CASTRQNGLYGYTF
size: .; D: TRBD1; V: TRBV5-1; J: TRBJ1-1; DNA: TGCGCCAGCAGCTTGACAGGGGGCGTGAACACTGAAGCTTTCTTT; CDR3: CASSLTGGVNTEAFF
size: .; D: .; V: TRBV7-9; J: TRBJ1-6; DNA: TGTGCCAGCAGCTTCTTGAGACAGAGCTCCTATAATTCACCCCTCCACTTT; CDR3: CASSFLRQSSYNSPLHF
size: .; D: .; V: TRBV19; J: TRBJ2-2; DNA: TGTGCCAGTAGTCGCCAAGTCACCGGGGAGCTGTTTTTT; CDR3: CASSRQVTGELFF
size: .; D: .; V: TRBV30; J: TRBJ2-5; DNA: TGTGCCTGGCGGCCATCAGGGGTTAGAGAGACCCAGTACTTC; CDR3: CAWRPSGVRETQYF
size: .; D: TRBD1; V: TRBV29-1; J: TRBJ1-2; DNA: TGCAGCGTATTGGACAGGAGTAACTATGGCTACACCTTC; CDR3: CSVLDRSNYGYTF
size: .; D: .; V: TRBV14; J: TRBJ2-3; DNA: TGTGCCAGCAGCCAAGGCCATTATACGCAGTATTTT; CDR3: CASSQGHYTQYF
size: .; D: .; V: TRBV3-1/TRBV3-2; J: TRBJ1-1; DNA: TGTGCCAGCAGCCGAATAAGGGGCGCGGGGGGGACTGAAGCTTTCTTT; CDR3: CASSRIRGAGGTEAFF
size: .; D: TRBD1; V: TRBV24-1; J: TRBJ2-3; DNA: TGTGCCACCAGTGATCAGGACAGGGGTCTTGGTACGCAGTATTTT; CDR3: CATSDQDRGLGTQYF
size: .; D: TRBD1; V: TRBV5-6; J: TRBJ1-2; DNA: TGTGCCAGCAGCCCCGGTCTGTCACTCGGGACAGGGAGAGGCTACACCTTC; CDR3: CASSPGLSLGTGRGYTF
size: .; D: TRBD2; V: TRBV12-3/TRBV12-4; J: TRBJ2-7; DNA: TGTGCCAGCACTGCGGGGGGCCCCTACGAGCAGTACTTC; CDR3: CASTAGGPYEQYF
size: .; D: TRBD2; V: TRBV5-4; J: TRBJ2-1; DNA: TGTGCCAGCAGCCTTAGCGGGGGGGCTTATGAGCAGTTCTTC; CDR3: CASSLSGGAYEQFF
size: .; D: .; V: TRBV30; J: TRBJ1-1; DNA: TGTGCCTGGAGTGACGATCCGGGGGAAGCTTTCTTT; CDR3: CAWSDDPGEAFF
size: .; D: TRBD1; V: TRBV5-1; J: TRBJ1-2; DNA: TGCGCCAGCAGTTCCACAGGGGGCGATGGCTACACCTTC; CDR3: CASSSTGGDGYTF
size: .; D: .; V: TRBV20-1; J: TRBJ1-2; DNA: TGCAGTGCAAGTGGAGGGGACCATGGCTACACCTTC; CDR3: CSASGGDHGYTF
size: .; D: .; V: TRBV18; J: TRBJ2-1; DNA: TGTGCCAGCTCCCCCACAGGGCCCCACTCCTACAATGAGCAGTTCTTC; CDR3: CASSPTGPHSYNEQFF